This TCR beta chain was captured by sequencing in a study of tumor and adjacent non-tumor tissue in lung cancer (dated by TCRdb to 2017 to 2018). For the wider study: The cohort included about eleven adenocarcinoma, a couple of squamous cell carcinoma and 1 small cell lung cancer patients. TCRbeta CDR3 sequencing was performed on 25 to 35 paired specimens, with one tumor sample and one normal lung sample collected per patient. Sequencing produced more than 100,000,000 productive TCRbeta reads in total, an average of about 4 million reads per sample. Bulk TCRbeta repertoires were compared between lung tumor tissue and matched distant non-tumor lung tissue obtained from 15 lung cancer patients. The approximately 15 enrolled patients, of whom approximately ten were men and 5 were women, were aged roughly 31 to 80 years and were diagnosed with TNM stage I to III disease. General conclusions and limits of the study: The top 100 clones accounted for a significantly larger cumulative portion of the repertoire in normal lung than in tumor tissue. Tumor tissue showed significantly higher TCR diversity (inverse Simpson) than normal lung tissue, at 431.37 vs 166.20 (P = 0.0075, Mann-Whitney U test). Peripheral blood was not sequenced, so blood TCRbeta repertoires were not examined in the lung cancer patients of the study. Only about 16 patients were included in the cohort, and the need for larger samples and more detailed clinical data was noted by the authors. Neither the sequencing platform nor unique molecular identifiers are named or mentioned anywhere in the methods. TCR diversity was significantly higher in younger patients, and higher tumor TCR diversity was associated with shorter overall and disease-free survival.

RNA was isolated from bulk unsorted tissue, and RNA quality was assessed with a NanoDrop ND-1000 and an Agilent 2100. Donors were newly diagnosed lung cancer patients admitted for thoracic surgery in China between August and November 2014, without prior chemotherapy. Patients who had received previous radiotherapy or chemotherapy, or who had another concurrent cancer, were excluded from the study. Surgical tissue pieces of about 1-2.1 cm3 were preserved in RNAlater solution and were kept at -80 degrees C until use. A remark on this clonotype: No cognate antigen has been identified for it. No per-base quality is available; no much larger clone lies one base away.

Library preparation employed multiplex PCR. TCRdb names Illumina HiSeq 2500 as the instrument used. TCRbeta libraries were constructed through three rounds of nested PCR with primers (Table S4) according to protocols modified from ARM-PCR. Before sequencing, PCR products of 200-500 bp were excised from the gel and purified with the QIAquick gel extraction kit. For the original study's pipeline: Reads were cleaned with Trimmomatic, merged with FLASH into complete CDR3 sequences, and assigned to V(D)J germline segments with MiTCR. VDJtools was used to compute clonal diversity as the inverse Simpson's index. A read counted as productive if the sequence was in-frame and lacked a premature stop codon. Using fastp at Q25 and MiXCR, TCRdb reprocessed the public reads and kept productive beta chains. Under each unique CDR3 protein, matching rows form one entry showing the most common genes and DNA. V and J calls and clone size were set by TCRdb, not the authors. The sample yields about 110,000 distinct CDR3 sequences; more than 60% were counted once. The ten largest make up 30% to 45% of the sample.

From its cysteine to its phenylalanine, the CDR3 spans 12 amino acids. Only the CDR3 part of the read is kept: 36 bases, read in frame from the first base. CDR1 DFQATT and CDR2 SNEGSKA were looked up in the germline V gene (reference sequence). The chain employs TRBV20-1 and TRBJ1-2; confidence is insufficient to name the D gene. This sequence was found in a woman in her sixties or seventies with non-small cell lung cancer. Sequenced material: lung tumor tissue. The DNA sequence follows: TGCTGTACTACTCCCACCTACTATGGCTACACCTTC. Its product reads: CCTTPTYYGYTF.